This T cell receptor beta chain was sequenced during a study of T cell repertoires in cytomegalovirus infection (dated by TCRdb to between 2017 and 2020). Context from the whole study: Because public TCR beta signatures pointed to carriage of CMV infection together with the matching HLA type, the HLA type of each donor mattered for the analysis.

TCRdb records Illumina HiSeq 1500 as the sequencer. TCRdb applied fastp at Q25 and MiXCR to the public reads, then kept only in-frame beta chains. Duplicate CDR3 protein sequences are folded into a single record with the most common DNA and genes. Here the sample has 400,000 to 550,000 distinct CDR3 sequences; around 11% occur a single time. Roughly 10% of the sample comes from the top ten. Regarding this clonotype: Its antigen has not been determined. One base away there is no much larger clone; base qualities are not given.

General findings and caveats noted by the study authors: In both this cohort and an independent cohort of more than 350 donors, the cumulative frequency of public TCR beta family members distinguished carriers of CMV infection plus the relevant HLA type. The ex vivo response was dominated by HLA-C-restricted CMV-specific TCR beta clonotypes, which also provided the single most frequent clonotype in two of eight donors.

CDR1 is given as SGDLS and CDR2 as YYNGEE, both from the germline V gene. The junction carries 15 bases between V and J, which are trimmed by 4 bases and 4 bases respectively. Inclusive of the bounding cysteine and phenylalanine, the CDR3 is 16 residues long. The entry retains the CDR3 DNA only, 48 bases that are in frame from base 1. The V and J segments used are TRBV9 and TRBJ2-6; a confident D gene designation cannot be given. This clonotype was obtained from a human donor in good health (CMV status not recorded). Some clones in this sample may be carry-over from other donors' samples. Sequenced material: PBMCs. In nucleotides, the sequence is TGTGCCAGCAGCCTACCCAGGAGTCGGGGGGCCAACGTCCTGACTTTC. It specifies CASSLPRSRGANVLTF.